This TCR beta chain was found in a study of T cell repertoires in cytomegalovirus infection. With regard to this clonotype: Antigen unknown.

From the reads, TCRdb called clonotypes with MiXCR, one entry per CDR3 protein. This sample has 650,000 to 900,000 distinct CDR3 sequences, with about 28% found just once. V was clipped by 3 bases and J by 0 bases, with 9 bases between them. The CDR3 has 14 amino acids. General study findings and limits: In two of eight donors, the top clonotype was HLA-C-restricted CMV-specific. Summed public TCR beta family frequency identified CMV carriers bearing the relevant HLA.

The sequence was collected from a human donor in good health (CMV status not recorded). Some clones in this sample may be carry-over from other donors' samples. This chain joins TRBV12-3 or TRBV12-4 and TRBJ2-7; no reliable D call. The sequences come from cultured CD8+ T cells from PBMCs, collected from culture after CMV antigen stimulation. The CDR3 spells CASSFSLSSYEQYV. As DNA, the CDR3 is TGTGCCAGCAGTTTCAGCCTGAGCTCCTACGAGCAGTACGTC.